This T cell receptor beta chain was found in a study of blood T cell repertoires in COVID-19. Participants were aged about 18 to 89 years from 20 to 30 US areas. Donors of Cohort 3 who recovered were those that had two negative PCRs, clearance, or symptom resolution. Only in-frame clones appear in the TCRdb table, and some are missing; sequencing was by immunoSEQ multiplex PCR. In the table there are a few hundred thousand clones, around 85% of which are singletons. A few counts support this clone. Germline CDR1 is MNHEY and CDR2 is SVGEGT. Trimming left V 6 bases short and J 1 base short, with 12 bases between. This CDR3 comprises 14 residues.

Sequenced: PBMCs or T cells enriched from blood (not recorded which). The TCR sequence derives from a man aged 25-40 years who had recovered from COVID-19. The chain uses TRBV6-2 or TRBV6-3 and TRBJ1-1; unclear D gene. CDR3 nucleotides: TGTGCCAGCAGCCCAGACACACAGAACACTGAAGCTTTCTTT. Amino acids: CASSPDTQNTEAFF.